The clone carrying this T cell receptor (beta chain) has more than one count but fewer than ten. The time point was: patch test 3, about 24 weeks after DPC sensitization. Stated treatment: therapeutic diphenylcyclopropenone sensitization with weekly scalp DPC. Blood sampling preceded each patch test application. The template was total RNA from unfractionated whole blood. The data were taken from a study of human T cells and chemical hapten exposure. At the level of the study: Once 0.01% DPC had been applied to the upper back by patch test, readings were taken at 6 days.

One entry per CDR3 protein, called by TCRdb with MiXCR from the RACE reads. The data contain about 190,000 distinct CDR3 sequences, about 25% of them singletons. This clonotype was obtained from a woman between 40 and 55 years old with alopecia areata. Some clones in this sample may be carry-over from other donors' samples. The specimen was whole blood, collected in connection with sensitization to the hapten diphenylcyclopropenone (DPC).

The CDR3 nucleotides read TGTGCCAGCACCAGATATAGCAATCAGCCCCAGCATTTT. As protein: CASTRYSNQPQHF. This chain connects TRBV28 to TRBJ1-5; D gene ambiguous. The CDR3 spans 13 residues. Trimming stripped 7 bases from V and 0 bases from J, with 7 bases between. Germline V gene data show CDR1 as MDHEN and CDR2 as SYDVKM.